Shown below are 6 T cell receptor beta chains from a single sample sequenced in a study of cytomegalovirus exposure and HLA in healthy donors. Measured with immunoSEQ multiplex PCR; TCRdb has only the in-frame clones, and not every one. The data contain under 200,000 clones, roughly 90% of them singletons. The material sequenced was PBMCs. These TCRs come from a man aged 18 to 29 in good health and CMV-seropositive.

The chain carries TRBV15 and TRBJ2-3; TRBD1 aligns across 8 bases. The germline CDR1 and CDR2 sequences are LNHNV and YYDKDF (reference sequence). The length of the CDR3 is 18 residues. Losses at the gene ends were 5 bases for V and 5 bases for J; bases not matched to a gene: 18. CDR3 residues: CATSARGAQGAYLDTQYF. The CDR3 DNA reads as TGTGCCACCAGCGCCCGGGGAGCGCAGGGGGCCTACTTAGATACGCAGTATTTT.

On this clone: At one boundary the junction diverges from the germline segment, which might be a read error. This rearrangement joins TRBV7-7 to TRBJ2-3; 8 bases match TRBD2. The germline V gene has CDR1 SSHAT and CDR2 FNYEAQ (reference sequence). The CDR3 runs to 15 residues. CDR3 sequence reads: CASSVGLGNTDTQYF. CDR3 in DNA: TGTGCTAGCAGCGTGGGACTAGGAAACACAGATACGCAGTATTTT.

J is TRBJ2-3 and V is TRBV7-9; no definite D call. Per germline, CDR1 SEHNR and CDR2 FQNEAQ (reference sequence). The V gene lost 3 bases and the J gene lost 6 bases, with 7 bases spanning the gap. This CDR3 comprises 12 residues. CDR3 protein: CASSFSEDTQYF. As DNA, the CDR3 is TGTGCCAGCAGCTTTTCTGAGGATACGCAGTATTTT.

The V gene is TRBV15, the J gene TRBJ2-7; weak D call: TRBD2 (6 bases). The CDR3 has 14 residues. Germline loops: CDR1 LNHNV, CDR2 YYDKDF (reference sequence). Trimming took off 3 bases at V and 0 bases at J, with 9 bases between the two ends. This CDR3 reads CATSRRDHSYEQYF. Here the CDR3 DNA reads TGTGCCACCAGCAGGCGGGACCACTCCTACGAGCAGTACTTC.

This clone was counted between two and nine times. The rearrangement uses TRBV2 and TRBJ2-2; 8 positions agree with TRBD1. Trimming took 7 bases from V and 5 from J; bases not matched to a gene: 9. Per the germline V gene, CDR1 is SNHLY and CDR2 is FYNNEI. The CDR3 length is 15 residues. Here the CDR3 reads CASTQTTGGTGELFF. The CDR3 DNA reads TGTGCCAGCACCCAGACCACAGGGGGGACCGGGGAGCTGTTTTTT.

The chain recombines TRBV7-9 with TRBJ2-1; TRBD2 might be the D (5 bases). Germline V gene sequence: CDR1 SEHNR, CDR2 FQNEAQ (reference sequence). This CDR3 is built from 15 residues. The ends were cut back, 5 bases at V and 6 bases at J, with 17 bases in the middle. As DNA, the CDR3 is TGTGCCAGCAGCCCGAAGCGGAGAACCTCCAATGAGCAGTTCTTC. Translated, it gives CASSPKRRTSNEQFF.